A selection of T cell receptor beta chains follows, all from one sample in a study of T cell responses to AZD1222 COVID-19 vaccine. Only in-frame clones appear in the TCRdb table, and some are missing; sequencing was by immunoSEQ multiplex PCR. The sample shows some 130,000 clones, over 75% of them seen only once. The specimen was peripheral blood, collected on day 0 of AZD1222 vaccination. The receptor set was obtained from an adult in good health. The CDR3 runs from the conserved cysteine through the conserved F or W. The D gene is left open where the match is weak. The size field is filled for only some rows; it gives once, few, many or a size class.

J gene | V gene | D gene | clone size | CDR3 DNA | CDR3 protein
TRBJ2-1 | TRBV3-1/TRBV3-2 | . | . | TGTGCCAGCAGCCACACTGGGAATGAGCAGTTCTTC | CASSHTGNEQFF
TRBJ1-5 | TRBV6-5 | TRBD1 | . | TGTGCCAGCAGCTCCGACAGGGATCAGCCCCAGCATTTT | CASSSDRDQPQHF
TRBJ2-5 | TRBV18 | . | . | TGTGCCAGCCAAATCTCACCGTCGCAAGAGACCCAGTACTTC | CASQISPSQETQYF
TRBJ2-7 | TRBV10-3 | . | . | TGTGCCATCAGCACAGGAGGGAGCGGGTGGGCGTCCTACGAGCAGTACTTC | CAISTGGSGWASYEQYF
TRBJ1-2 | TRBV28 | TRBD1 | . | TGTGCCAGCAGTCGGGCCAGGGGGCCAGGTGGCTATGGCTACACCTTC | CASSRARGPGGYGYTF
TRBJ2-2 | TRBV7-8 | TRBD2 | few | TGTGCCAGCAGTAGGCTAGCGGGCCTCACCGGGGAGCTGTTTTTT | CASSRLAGLTGELFF
TRBJ2-7 | TRBV28 | . | once | TGTGCCACCGGGACCTACGAGCAGTACTTC | CATGTYEQYF
TRBJ1-1 | TRBV16 | . | once | TGTGCCAGCAGCCCGACCGCTGAGAACACTGAAGCTTTCTTT | CASSPTAENTEAFF
TRBJ2-1 | TRBV27 | . | once | TGTGCCAGCAGCCCCCTGGCGGCCGGTAATGAGCAGTTCTTC | CASSPLAAGNEQFF
TRBJ2-7 | TRBV11-2 | TRBD2 | . | TGTGCCAGCGGAGCGGGGGGTTACGAGCAGTACTTC | CASGAGGYEQYF
TRBJ2-1 | TRBV18 | TRBD1 | . | TGTGCCAGCTCACCACGGGACAGGGGGGTCAATGAGCAGTTCTTC | CASSPRDRGVNEQFF
TRBJ1-4 | TRBV6-5 | TRBD1 | . | TGTGCCAGCTCGGTCCGGGACAGGGGTGAAAAACTGTTTTTT | CASSVRDRGEKLFF
TRBJ2-1 | TRBV11-2 | TRBD1 | . | TGTGCCAGCAGCTCCGTCTCCGGGACAGCCAACAATGAGCAGTTCTTC | CASSSVSGTANNEQFF
TRBJ2-2 | TRBV2 | TRBD2 | . | TGTGCCAGCAGTGAGGGCATTCCGGGACTAGGGAAGGGGAACACCGGGGAGCTGTTTTTT | CASSEGIPGLGKGNTGELFF
TRBJ1-2 | TRBV25-1 | TRBD1 | . | TGTGCCAGCAGTGATCCAGGGGGGTCGACTCATGGCTACACCTTC | CASSDPGGSTHGYTF
TRBJ1-2 | TRBV27 | . | . | TGTGCCAGCATGGATCTGGGGGCGAACTATGGCTACACCTTC | CASMDLGANYGYTF
TRBJ1-1 | TRBV3-1/TRBV3-2 | . | . | TGTGCCAGCAGCCAATATGGCTCTGGGGTGAACACTGAAGCTTTCTTT | CASSQYGSGVNTEAFF
TRBJ1-1 | TRBV3-1/TRBV3-2 | TRBD1 | . | TGTGCCAGCAGCCGAGGGACAGGGGAATCTGAAGCTTTCTTT | CASSRGTGESEAFF
TRBJ1-2 | TRBV27 | TRBD1 | . | TGTGCCAGCAGTTTAGCCGACAGGGATGGCTACACCTTC | CASSLADRDGYTF
TRBJ1-4 | TRBV5-5 | TRBD1 | . | TGTGCCAGCAGCTCGCCCGGGACAGGGGATGAAAAACTGTTTTTT | CASSSPGTGDEKLFF
TRBJ1-5 | TRBV7-2 | . | . | TGTGCCAGCAGCTTAGGGGGTGGAAATCAGCCCCAGCATTTT | CASSLGGGNQPQHF
TRBJ1-1 | TRBV7-9 | . | . | TGTGCCAGCAGCCAGATGCAGAACACTGAAGCTTTCTTT | CASSQMQNTEAFF
TRBJ1-1 | TRBV5-1 | TRBD1 | . | TGCGCCAGCAGCTGGACAGGGTTCTACACTGAAGCTTTCTTT | CASSWTGFYTEAFF
TRBJ2-7 | TRBV4-3 | . | . | TGCGCCAGCAGCCAAGCCCGACAGGACGTCTCCTACGAGCAGTACTTC | CASSQARQDVSYEQYF
TRBJ1-5 | TRBV27 | . | once | TGTGCCAGCAGTTTATTCGGGATAAGGGGCAATCAGCCCCAGCATTTT | CASSLFGIRGNQPQHF
TRBJ1-1 | TRBV2 | TRBD1 | . | TGTGCCAGCAGTGAAACAGGGGCCCGGACTGAAGCTTTCTTT | CASSETGARTEAFF
TRBJ1-1 | TRBV10-1 | TRBD1 | . | TGCGCCAGCAAACCAGGGGGCTCGAACACTGAAGCTTTCTTT | CASKPGGSNTEAFF
TRBJ2-7 | TRBV28 | . | . | TGTGCCAGCAGAACCGGCCACGAGCAGTACTTC | CASRTGHEQYF
TRBJ2-7 | TRBV19 | TRBD1 | . | TGTGCCAGTAGTCGCGCAGGGGGCTATGTTTCCTACGAGCAGTACTTC | CASSRAGGYVSYEQYF
TRBJ2-7 | TRBV5-4 | . | . | TGTGCCAGCAGCTTGGAAGGGACACGCTCCTACGAGCAGTACTTC | CASSLEGTRSYEQYF
TRBJ2-2 | TRBV27 | TRBD1 | . | TGTGCCAGCAGTTCCCGGACAGGAAGGAGTTCCGGGGAGCTGTTTTTT | CASSSRTGRSSGELFF